Below, 32 T cell receptor beta chains from the same sample are listed, as sequenced in a study of cytomegalovirus exposure and HLA in healthy donors. Primers included in the PCR were 60 Vbeta and 13 Jbeta primers. Data came from immunoSEQ multiplex PCR; TCRdb stores just in-frame clones and leaves some out. The specimen's table records 110,000 to 150,000 clones. Sequencing was done on a sample of PBMCs. Receptor source: a woman between 18 and 30 years old in good health and CMV-seronegative.

V usage is TRBV10-1 and J usage is TRBJ2-3; a weak D match, TRBD2 (6 bases). This CDR3 is 14 amino acids long. V was cut by 2 bases and J by 2 bases, with 8 bases left in between. Germline CDR1 WNHNN, CDR2 SYGVQD (reference sequence). CDR3 DNA sequence: TGCGCCAGCAGTGAGACGGGAGACACAGATACGCAGTATTTT. This translates into CASSETGDTDTQYF.

The CDR3 loop reads CASSVDVRLSGNTIYF. CDR3 nucleotides: TGTGCCAGCAGCGTAGATGTCCGACTCTCTGGAAACACCATATATTTT. The chain combines TRBV9 with TRBJ1-3; D is undetermined. Germline V gene data show CDR1 as SGDLS and CDR2 as YYNGEE. Trimming cost V 0 bases and J 0 bases, with 10 bases left between them. This CDR3 has 16 residues.

V and J are TRBV6-6 and TRBJ2-5, with TRBD2 matching over 7 bases. This CDR3 has 16 residues. CDR1 and CDR2 (germline): MNHNY, SVGAGI (reference sequence). V shed 0 bases, J shed 2 bases, and the junction held 6 bases outside the gene matches. The CDR3 DNA sequence: TGTGCCAGCAGTTACTCGTCTAGCGGCAGTCAAGAGACCCAGTACTTC. Translation: CASSYSSSGSQETQYF.

The CDR3 protein is CASSLGDNLNTEAFF. CDR3 nucleotides: TGTGCCAGCAGTTTAGGGGACAACCTGAACACTGAAGCTTTCTTT. The chain combines TRBV27 with TRBJ1-1, with D perhaps matching TRBD1 (6 bases). Germline V gene sequence: CDR1 MNHEY, CDR2 SMNVEV (reference sequence). Trimming stripped 2 bases from V and 0 bases from J, with 10 bases between. The CDR3 extends over 15 amino acids.

The V call is TRBV2, the J call TRBJ2-2; 13 nucleotides align to TRBD2. Germline-derived CDR1 and CDR2 are SNHLY and FYNNEI. Germline trimming cut 6 bases from V and 8 bases from J; bases unmatched to any gene: 3. The CDR3 contains 14 residues. In DNA form, the CDR3 reads TGTGCCAGCAGGCGACTAGCGGGAGGTGGGGAGCTGTTTTTT. Amino acid sequence: CASRRLAGGGELFF.

The chain joins TRBV4-1 to TRBJ2-3; the D is unclear. Germline assignment: CDR1 MGHRA and CDR2 YSYEKL. The CDR3 runs to 14 residues. Between the trimmed V and J ends, which lost 0 bases and 3 bases, there was a span of 7 bases. The CDR3 nucleotides are TGCGCCAGCAGCCAAGATGGCCATACAGATACGCAGTATTTT. Translated: CASSQDGHTDTQYF.

This chain links TRBV23-1 with TRBJ2-6, with 7 positions matching TRBD1. TRBV23-1 is labeled an ORF, and its function is uncertain. The CDR3 covers 18 residues. V lost 0 bases and J lost 0; bases outside the gene matches: 5. CDR3 DNA: TGCGCCAGCAGTCAATCCACAGGGGCCATCTCTGGGGCCAACGTCCTGACTTTC. This codes for CASSQSTGAISGANVLTF.

This sequence joins TRBV2 and TRBJ2-2; D remains ambiguous. V was clipped by 5 bases and J by 0 bases, with 4 bases between them. Per germline, CDR1 SNHLY and CDR2 FYNNEI. The CDR3 contains 13 residues. In DNA, the CDR3 is TGTGCCAGCAGTTATGCGAACACCGGGGAGCTGTTTTTT. It encodes CASSYANTGELFF.

The V call is TRBV12-5, the J call TRBJ2-7, with D possibly matching TRBD2 (5 bases). Deletions cut 5 bases from V and 1 base from J, with 15 bases between. CDR1 is LGHNT and CDR2 is FRNRAP in the germline V gene. This CDR3 region has 15 residues. CDR3 in amino acids: CASGSVMGGSYEQYV. CDR3 nucleotides: TGTGCTAGTGGTAGCGTAATGGGCGGGTCCTACGAGCAGTACGTC.

This chain uses TRBV29-1 with TRBJ2-1, with TRBD1 matching over 9 bases. This CDR3 region has 13 residues. J was trimmed by 5 bases and V by 5 bases; bases with no gene match: 4. Germline V gene sequence: CDR1 SQVTM, CDR2 ANQGSEA. This chain's CDR3 is CSVQGQGDNEQFF. The CDR3 coding sequence is TGCAGCGTTCAGGGACAGGGAGACAATGAGCAGTTCTTC.

The rearrangement links TRBV5-4 to TRBJ2-7; D might be TRBD2 (5 bases). The CDR3 runs 15 residues. Germline V gene sequence: CDR1 SGHNT, CDR2 YYREEE (reference sequence). V was trimmed by 4 bases and J by 6 bases, leaving 20 bases between them. CDR3 nucleotides: TGTGCCAGCAGCCCCACGGGGTCGGAACCCCTCGAGCAGTACGTC. Encoded protein: CASSPTGSEPLEQYV.

The chain carries TRBV9 and TRBJ2-1; weak D call: TRBD2 (6 bases). Germline assignment: CDR1 SGDLS and CDR2 YYNGEE. Trimming took off 0 bases at V and 8 bases at J, with 24 bases between the two ends. The CDR3 is made up of 18 amino acids. The DNA for the CDR3 is TGTGCCAGCAGCGTAGAACCTTGGGCGGGGATAAAAGGGGATGAGCAGTTCTTC. As protein: CASSVEPWAGIKGDEQFF.

V and J are TRBV7-6 and TRBJ2-5; 13 bases align to TRBD2. The ends lost 4 bases at V and 2 bases at J; junction bases unmatched: 4. Germline CDR1 is SGHVS and CDR2 is FNYEAQ. The CDR3 consists of 16 residues. CDR3 DNA sequence: TGTGCCAGCAGCTCACGACTAGCGGGAGGACAAGAGACCCAGTACTTC. Amino acid sequence: CASSSRLAGGQETQYF.

The chain recombines TRBV10-3 with TRBJ2-2; 10 bases agree with TRBD1. The V gene end was trimmed by 11 bases and the J gene end by 3 bases; junction bases not matched to a gene: 6. The CDR3 is 14 amino acids. From germline, CDR1 is ENHRY and CDR2 SYGVKD. CDR3 sequence reads: CASRQGADTGELFF. CDR3 sequence (DNA): TGTGCCTCAAGACAGGGGGCAGACACCGGGGAGCTGTTTTTT.

The genes are TRBV6-1 and TRBJ1-2; 9 bases line up with TRBD1. V lost 4 bases to trimming and J lost 8 bases; unmatched junction nucleotides: 5. The V gene's germline CDR1 is MNHNS and CDR2 SASEGT. This CDR3 region has 13 residues. The CDR3 reads CASSAGTGLGYTF. The DNA of the CDR3 is TGTGCCAGCAGTGCCGGGACAGGGTTGGGCTACACCTTC.

This chain uses TRBV29-1 with TRBJ1-5, with D tentatively TRBD1 (5 bases). The CDR3 is 13 residues long. Trimming shortened V by 6 bases and J by 8 bases, and 17 bases separated the two germline ends. Germline-derived CDR1 and CDR2 are SQVTM and ANQGSEA. CDR3 nucleotide sequence: TGCAGCGTATACCAGGGACTGAGGGAGCCCCAGCATTTT. Its translation: CSVYQGLREPQHF.

The CDR3 sequence: CASSVLAGEGDTQYF. The CDR3 region has the DNA TGTGCCAGCAGTGTACTAGCGGGAGAGGGAGATACGCAGTATTTT. The chain couples TRBV6-5 to TRBJ2-3; TRBD2 agrees at 11 bases. V lost 5 bases, J lost 5 bases, and 6 bases stayed unmatched. From germline, CDR1 is MNHEY and CDR2 SVGAGI. CDR3 length: 15 amino acids.

In DNA, the CDR3 is TGTGCCAGCAGTGGACGGCCGGGACAGGTCTTCCATAATTCACCCCTCCACTTT. Translated: CASSGRPGQVFHNSPLHF. The chain uses TRBV6-1 and TRBJ1-6, with 8 nucleotides matching TRBD1. This CDR3 is built from 18 residues. After removal of 4 bases from V and 5 bases from J, the junction contained 13 bases not matched to a gene. The germline gives CDR1 MNHNS, CDR2 SASEGT.

The rearrangement joins TRBV7-6 to TRBJ2-1; D might be TRBD1 (6 bases). The CDR3 consists of 13 residues. Trimming removed 5 bases from V and 8 bases from J, with 13 bases in between. The germline CDR1 and CDR2 sequences are SGHVS and FNYEAQ. CDR3 bases: TGTGCCAGCAGCGGCACAGGGAAGGATGAGCAGTTCTTC. Residues: CASSGTGKDEQFF.

V is TRBV12-5 and J is TRBJ2-2, with 8 bases that match TRBD1. The CDR3 contains 14 residues. Germline CDR1 is LGHNT and CDR2 is FRNRAP. After removal of 5 bases from V and 3 bases from J, the junction contained 2 bases not matched to a gene. CDR3 nucleotides: TGTGCTAGTGGTCCGACAGGGGACACCGGGGAGCTGTTTTTT. Translating gives CASGPTGDTGELFF.

The chain recombines TRBV30 with TRBJ1-5; unclear D gene. Trimming shortened V by 2 bases and J by 4 bases, and 15 bases separated the two germline ends. The CDR3 spans 15 residues. Per germline, CDR1 GTSNPN and CDR2 SVGIG (reference sequence). The CDR3 loop reads CAWSIDLLGNQPQHF. DNA for the CDR3: TGTGCCTGGAGTATAGACCTACTAGGGAATCAGCCCCAGCATTTT.

V gene TRBV30 combines with J gene TRBJ1-2; possible D gene TRBD1, 5 bases. The CDR3 runs 14 residues. The V end was cut by 0 bases, the J end by 7 bases, with 15 bases between. Germline values: CDR1 GTSNPN, CDR2 SVGIG (reference sequence). For the CDR3, the DNA is TGTGCCTGGAGTGTACGTCGGGGGGGAGGTGGCTACACCTTC. This codes for CAWSVRRGGGGYTF.

The chain couples TRBV9 to TRBJ2-1; the match to TRBD2 covers 7 bases. V lost 3 bases to trimming and J lost 4 bases; unmatched junction nucleotides: 10. CDR1 and CDR2 from the germline V gene are SGDLS and YYNGEE. CDR3 length: 16 amino acids. CDR3 bases: TGTGCCAGCAGCGCCCGATGGGAGGGATTTTACAATGAGCAGTTCTTC. This gives the protein CASSARWEGFYNEQFF. Full variable domain (missing parts from reference TRBV9 and TRBJ2-1): DSGVTQTPKHLITATGQRVTLRCSPRSGDLSVYWYQQSLDQGLQFLIQYYNGEERAKGNILERFSAQQFPDLHSELNLSSLELGDSALYFCASSARWEGFYNEQFFGPGTRLTVL.

The chain joins TRBV19 to TRBJ2-4; 7 bases agree with TRBD1. Germline V gene sequence: CDR1 LNHDA, CDR2 SQIVND (reference sequence). With V trimmed by 3 bases and J by 6 bases, 5 bases remained unmatched. The CDR3 contains 14 residues. The DNA for the CDR3 is TGTGCCAGTAGTATTGCTGACAGGGTAAACATTCAGTACTTC. Its protein product is CASSIADRVNIQYF.

The chain employs TRBV19 and TRBJ1-5; D not certain. The length of the CDR3 is 14 residues. Germline assignment: CDR1 LNHDA and CDR2 SQIVND (reference sequence). Between the trimmed V and J ends, which lost 4 bases and 9 bases, there was a span of 16 bases. CDR3 amino acids: CASSTPDTEGPQHF. CDR3 sequence (DNA): TGTGCCAGTAGTACTCCTGACACGGAAGGGCCCCAGCATTTT.

The chain is built from TRBV30 and TRBJ2-7; 8 nucleotides line up with TRBD1. Germline CDR1 is GTSNPN and CDR2 is SVGIG (reference sequence). This CDR3 spans 13 amino acids. J was trimmed by 5 bases and V by 2 bases; bases with no gene match: 5. CDR3 bases: TGTGCCTGGAGTCGGACAGGGTCGGACGAGCAGTACGTC. This codes for CAWSRTGSDEQYV.

This chain connects TRBV2 to TRBJ1-6, with 9 bases lining up with TRBD1. V dropped 7 bases and J dropped 9; count of bases not matched to a gene: 4. The CDR3 runs to 13 residues. Germline CDR1 and CDR2: SNHLY and FYNNEI. The CDR3: CASNTGGGSPLHF. The CDR3 DNA reads as TGTGCCAGCAATACAGGGGGCGGTTCACCCCTCCACTTT.

This sequence joins TRBV9 and TRBJ1-3; no definite D call. The CDR3 has 14 residues. V shed 4 bases and J shed 0 bases, with 8 bases lying between them. Germline loops: CDR1 SGDLS, CDR2 YYNGEE. The CDR3 DNA reads as TGTGCCAGCAGCCCGACGGGCTCTGGAAACACCATATATTTT. As protein: CASSPTGSGNTIYF.

The CDR3 spells CASSLGSWGYTF. For the CDR3, the DNA is TGTGCCAGCAGTTTGGGGAGTTGGGGCTACACCTTC. This chain joins TRBV28 and TRBJ1-2; D not resolved. This CDR3 has 12 amino acids. Germline assignment: CDR1 MDHEN and CDR2 SYDVKM. Trimming removed 3 bases at V and 8 bases at J, with 10 bases between.

A note on this clone: Germline is not matched at one junction end, which may reflect a read error. The rearrangement uses TRBV7-9 and TRBJ2-1, with 10 nucleotides matching TRBD2. The CDR3 length is 15 residues. The V gene's germline CDR1 is SEHNR and CDR2 FQNEAQ (reference sequence). The CDR3 protein is CASSLAGVNYNEQFF. DNA of the CDR3: TGTGCCAGCAGCCTAGCGGGAGTGAACTACAATGAGCAGTTCTTC.

This CDR3 reads CASSLEISGNSPLHF. CDR3 DNA sequence: TGTGCCAGCAGCTTAGAGATTTCAGGGAATTCACCCCTCCACTTT. V gene TRBV7-2 combines with J gene TRBJ1-6; D perhaps matches TRBD1 (5 bases). The CDR3 runs to 15 residues. CDR1 SGHTA and CDR2 FQGNSA come from the germline V gene. V lost 1 base and J lost 7, with 11 bases in between.

This chain joins TRBV6-5 and TRBJ2-2; a possible D gene is TRBD2 (6 bases). CDR1 is MNHEY and CDR2 is SVGAGI in the germline V gene. Trimming pared 4 bases from V and 6 bases from J, leaving 6 bases between. This CDR3 region has 12 residues. This CDR3 is CASSWRAGELFF. The CDR3 DNA sequence: TGTGCCAGCAGTTGGAGGGCCGGGGAGCTGTTTTTT.